These 22 T cell receptor beta chains were sequenced from one sample in a study of T cell repertoires in cytomegalovirus infection. In TCRdb, the reads were re-called with MiXCR into one record per CDR3 protein. The sample yields about 900,000 distinct CDR3 sequences, around 30% seen once. These TCRs are of unknown antigen specificity. Sequenced material: cultured CD8+ T cells from PBMCs, taken from culture after CMV antigen stimulation. Source of these receptors: a human donor in good health (CMV status not recorded). Some clones in this sample may be carry-over from other donors' samples.

This chain links TRBV6-2 or TRBV6-3 with TRBJ2-7; no definite D call. Germline CDR1 MNHEY, CDR2 SVGEGT. The CDR3 totals 15 residues. In nucleotides, the CDR3 is TGTGCCAGCAGTTCCCGGGCCAGAGTACGTTACGTGCAGTACGTC. It codes for CASSSRARVRYVQYV.

This clonotype was seen a few times. The chain has TRBV11-2 and TRBJ2-5; TRBD2 aligns across 8 bases. The junction had 14 bases not matched to a gene; V was cut back by 2 bases and J by 9 bases. This CDR3 is built from 16 residues. Germline lookup yields CDR1 SGHAT and CDR2 FQNNGV. The CDR3 DNA reads as TGTGCCAGCAGCTTAAGCGAGCGGGGGCAGGGGAACTCCCAGTACTTC. This translates into CASSLSERGQGNSQYF.

This clonotype was recorded many times. This rearrangement joins TRBV12-3 or TRBV12-4 to TRBJ2-5; D gene ambiguous. Trimming stripped 3 bases from V and 2 bases from J, with 7 bases between. CDR3 length equals 13 residues. The DNA for the CDR3 is TGTGCCAGCAGTTTGAGAGTACAAGAGACCCAGTACTTC. Its protein product is CASSLRVQETQYF.

This sequence joins TRBV2 and TRBJ2-3; 8 bases map to TRBD2. V shed 11 bases, J shed 2 bases, and the junction held 9 bases outside the gene matches. There are 14 residues in the CDR3. The V gene's germline CDR1 is SNHLY and CDR2 FYNNEI. The CDR3 sequence is CAGLAGDTTDTQYF. CDR3 bases: TGTGCCGGTCTAGCGGGCGACACCACAGATACGCAGTATTTT.

This clonotype was observed a few times. The chain couples TRBV6-2 or TRBV6-3 to TRBJ2-1, with 7 bases fitting TRBD2. The CDR3 loop spans 14 amino acids. Trimming took 8 bases from V and 0 from J; bases not matched to a gene: 4. CDR1 and CDR2 (germline): MNHEY, SVGEGT. CDR3 amino acids: CASWWGGSYNEQFF. As DNA, the CDR3 is TGTGCCAGCTGGTGGGGGGGCTCCTACAATGAGCAGTTCTTC.

The chain links TRBV20-1 to TRBJ2-3, with D possibly TRBD2 on 6 matching bases. CDR3 size: 15 residues. Germline values: CDR1 DFQATT, CDR2 SNEGSKA (reference sequence). Deletions cut 3 bases from V and 4 bases from J, with 17 bases between. The CDR3 here is CSARPGTWGADTQYF. Written as DNA, the CDR3 is TGCAGTGCTAGGCCCGGGACGTGGGGGGCAGATACGCAGTATTTT.

The DNA of the CDR3 is TGTGCCAGCAGCCCCCGGGCCTATAAATCGGGCTACACCTTC. This sequence encodes CASSPRAYKSGYTF. The chain joins TRBV7-2 to TRBJ1-2, with D hard to call. CDR1 and CDR2 (germline): SGHTA, FQGNSA. This CDR3 is built from 14 residues. V was clipped by 5 bases and J by 8 bases, with 18 bases between them. Drawing the rest from reference TRBV7-2 and TRBJ1-2, the complete variable domain is GAGVSQSPSNKVTEKGKDVELRCDPISGHTALYWYRQSLGQGLEFLIYFQGNSAPDKSGLPSDRFSAERTGGSVSTLTIQRTQQEDSAVYLCASSPRAYKSGYTFGSGTRLTVV.

This rearrangement joins TRBV27 to TRBJ1-1; 7 bases map to TRBD1. Looked up from germline, CDR1 is MNHEY and CDR2 is SMNVEV (reference sequence). The CDR3 consists of 15 residues. Trimming at V came to 5 bases and at J to 4 bases, leaving 10 bases not matched to a gene. Here the CDR3 reads CASSPSGGGGTEAFF. In nucleotides, the CDR3 is TGTGCCAGCAGTCCCTCAGGGGGGGGCGGCACTGAAGCTTTCTTT.

This clonotype occurred a few times. The rearrangement links TRBV27 to TRBJ1-2; D unclear. From germline, CDR1 is MNHEY and CDR2 SMNVEV (reference sequence). The V gene lost 5 bases and the J gene lost 8 bases, with 12 bases spanning the gap. The CDR3 sequence is 12 residues long. The CDR3 DNA reads TGTGCCAGCAGTCCTGACGGGTGGGGCTACACCTTC. This sequence encodes CASSPDGWGYTF.

This clonotype was recorded at least ten times. J is TRBJ2-1 and V is TRBV7-2; perhaps TRBD2 as D (6 bases). V was shortened by 5 bases and J by 7 bases, with 12 bases between the two germline ends. The CDR3 is made up of 13 amino acids. Per germline, CDR1 SGHTA and CDR2 FQGNSA. The chain's CDR3 is CASSRGWGNEQFF. DNA for the CDR3: TGTGCCAGCAGCCGGGGGTGGGGGAATGAGCAGTTCTTC.

This clonotype turned up a few times. This chain uses TRBV4-1 with TRBJ2-2; 9 positions match TRBD2. The CDR3 is made up of 17 amino acids. Per the germline V gene, CDR1 is MGHRA and CDR2 is YSYEKL. V lost 3 bases to trimming and J lost 0 bases; unmatched junction nucleotides: 5. CDR3 loop: CASSHRVAGANTGELFF. The CDR3 DNA sequence: TGCGCCAGCAGCCACCGAGTAGCGGGGGCGAACACCGGGGAGCTGTTTTTT.

This rearrangement joins TRBV20-1 to TRBJ2-3; 9 positions match TRBD2. V gave up 1 base and J gave up 9 bases; unmatched junction bases: 11. Germline lookup yields CDR1 DFQATT and CDR2 SNEGSKA (reference sequence). The CDR3 length is 15 residues. The CDR3 sequence: CSARGLRLAENTQYF. CDR3 nucleotides: TGCAGTGCTAGAGGGCTGCGACTAGCGGAAAACACGCAGTATTTT.

The chain carries TRBV29-1 and TRBJ1-6, with D tentatively TRBD1 (6 bases). CDR3 length: 13 residues. Germline V gene data show CDR1 as SQVTM and CDR2 as ANQGSEA. The ends were cut back, 7 bases at V and 5 bases at J, with 12 bases in the middle. The CDR3 protein is CSAWSGDNSPLHF. CDR3 DNA: TGCAGCGCATGGTCAGGGGATAATTCACCCCTCCACTTT.

This chain connects TRBV28 to TRBJ2-3, with 12 bases matching TRBD2. The CDR3 is 16 amino acids. Germline V gene data show CDR1 as MDHEN and CDR2 as SYDVKM. V shed 0 bases and J 4 bases; nucleotides not matched to a gene: 2. The CDR3 protein is CASSLWTSGGADTQYF. The CDR3 bases are TGTGCCAGCAGTTTATGGACTAGCGGGGGTGCAGATACGCAGTATTTT.

The CDR3 here is CASSLRLAGGYSSYNEQFF. The CDR3, as DNA: TGTGCCAGCAGCCTGAGACTAGCGGGGGGATACAGCTCCTACAATGAGCAGTTCTTC. This chain links TRBV12-3 or TRBV12-4 with TRBJ2-1, with TRBD2 matching 13 bases. The CDR3 is 19 residues long. Losses at the gene ends were 6 bases for V and 0 bases for J; bases not matched to a gene: 11.

This clonotype was seen only once. The chain joins TRBV3-1 to TRBJ2-4, with 12 bases aligning to TRBD1. The CDR3 consists of 16 residues. Losses at the gene ends were 4 bases for V and 4 bases for J; bases not matched to a gene: 5. CDR1 is LGHDT and CDR2 is YNNKEL in the germline V gene (reference sequence). This CDR3 is CASSPGTGGAKNIQYF. Here the CDR3 DNA reads TGTGCCAGCAGCCCCGGGACAGGGGGCGCGAAAAACATTCAGTACTTC. The full variable domain, with the rest looked up from reference TRBV3-1 and TRBJ2-4, is DTAVSQTPKYLVTQMGNDKSIKCEQNLGHDTMYWYKQDSKKFLKIMFSYNNKELIINETVPNRFSPKSPDKAHLNLHINSLELGDSAVYFCASSPGTGGAKNIQYFGAGTRLSVL.

This chain connects TRBV20-1 to TRBJ2-3, with D maybe TRBD1 (6 bases). There are 15 residues in the CDR3. V lost 6 bases and J lost 0, with 16 bases in between. From germline, CDR1 is DFQATT and CDR2 SNEGSKA (reference sequence). In nucleotides, the CDR3 is TGCAGTGCCACCACAGGGTCTACTAGCACAGATACGCAGTATTTT. Its protein product is CSATTGSTSTDTQYF.

This clonotype was detected only once. The V gene is TRBV19, the J gene TRBJ2-5; 13 bases agree with TRBD2. With 8 bases clipped from V and 5 bases from J, the junction kept 11 bases outside the gene matches. Germline-derived CDR1 and CDR2 are LNHDA and SQIVND (reference sequence). The CDR3 is made up of 16 amino acids. Here the CDR3 reads CASPGLAGPYYETQYF. The CDR3 coding sequence is TGTGCCAGTCCGGGACTAGCGGGGCCATACTATGAGACCCAGTACTTC.

The chain uses TRBV20-1 and TRBJ1-2; D remains ambiguous. The CDR3 spans 12 residues. Germline CDR1 reads DFQATT; CDR2 reads SNEGSKA (reference sequence). V dropped 1 base and J dropped 6 bases, with 9 bases sitting between them. The CDR3 region has the DNA TGCAGTGCTAGAGGCGCCTCGGATGGCTACACCTTC. Its protein product is CSARGASDGYTF.

The rearrangement links TRBV4-2 to TRBJ2-6, with D hard to call. The CDR3 is 22 residues long. Trimming left V 0 bases short and J 0 bases short, with 24 bases between. Germline loops: CDR1 LGHNA, CDR2 YNFKEQ. The CDR3 sequence is CASSQDTHRIGPPVSGANVLTF. CDR3 bases: TGTGCCAGCAGCCAAGATACCCATAGGATAGGGCCGCCGGTCTCTGGGGCCAACGTCCTGACTTTC.

V gene TRBV20-1 combines with J gene TRBJ1-2, with D uncertain. Germline CDR1 is DFQATT and CDR2 is SNEGSKA (reference sequence). Trimming stripped 0 bases from V and 7 bases from J, with 9 bases between. The CDR3 is 12 amino acids. CDR3 in DNA: TGCAGTGCTAGAGACAGACACCTTGGCTACACCTTC. Its protein product is CSARDRHLGYTF.

The rearrangement joins TRBV29-1 to TRBJ2-1, with unresolved D. V was shortened by 3 bases and J by 4 bases, with 7 bases between the two germline ends. Germline values: CDR1 SQVTM, CDR2 ANQGSEA. The CDR3 totals 12 residues. CDR3 DNA: TGCAGCGTTGACAGCATATACAATGAGCAGTTCTTC. It specifies CSVDSIYNEQFF.